This T cell receptor beta chain was sequenced in a study of blood T cell repertoires in COVID-19. The overall study: Some COVID-19 samples were acute and others convalescent; all came from the United States, Italy and Spain.

Produced via immunoSEQ multiplex PCR; TCRdb's table is partial and in-frame only. The sample carries 200,000 to 250,000 clones, roughly 90% recorded once. There are 17 residues in the CDR3. Germline-derived CDR1 and CDR2 are SGHTA and FQGNSA. With V trimmed by 1 base and J by 5 bases, 11 bases remained unmatched. The clonotype was recovered from a woman in her 50s with acute or convalescent COVID-19. The V and J genes are TRBV7-2 and TRBJ2-5; the match to TRBD2 covers 9 bases. Source material: peripheral blood. The CDR3 spells CASSLVAAGGLRETQYF. For the CDR3, the DNA is TGTGCCAGCAGCTTAGTAGCGGCGGGGGGGCTTCGGGAGACCCAGTACTTC.